The text below deals with one T cell receptor beta chain. Its target is unknown. Data came from immunoSEQ multiplex PCR; TCRdb stores just in-frame clones and leaves some out. Counted here are tens of thousands of clones, nearly 95% occurring once; the ten biggest clones make up over 5%. The ends lost 4 bases at V and 8 bases at J; junction bases unmatched: 10. This CDR3 has 14 residues. The V gene's germline CDR1 is SGHDT and CDR2 YYEEEE. These data belong to a study of OX40 agonist ivuxolimab in advanced cancers. Background on the study: Patients treated during dose escalation were battling hepatocellular carcinoma, melanoma, renal cell or head and neck cancer. Partial response was recorded in three patients: one hepatocellular carcinoma and two cutaneous melanoma cases. Study-level findings and limits: Relative to CD4+ cells, CD8+ T cells on average had more expanded clones.

The chain recombines TRBV5-6 with TRBJ1-2; 8 positions match TRBD1. The sequence derives from an adult with an advanced solid tumor such as melanoma, head and neck, liver or kidney cancer. Sequenced here: CD4+ or CD8+ T cells sorted from blood, sampled in a trial of the OX40 agonist ivuxolimab. The CDR3 sequence: CASSPDRVRGGYTF. In DNA form, the CDR3 reads TGTGCCAGCAGCCCGGACAGGGTACGGGGGGGCTACACCTTC.